A selection of T cell receptor beta chains follows, all from one sample in a study of blood T cell repertoires in COVID-19. Here immunoSEQ multiplex PCR was the method, and the copy in TCRdb shows in-frame clones only, minus some. The table shows some 16,000 clones, with about three quarters occurring only once. The sequenced sample consisted of peripheral blood. The receptor set was obtained from a man between 60 and 75 years old with acute or convalescent COVID-19. The CDR3 runs from the conserved cysteine through the conserved F or W. Each record gives: clone size, D gene, V gene, J gene, CDR3 DNA, CDR3 protein. The D gene is left open where the match is weak. Expanded clones get a size class; other rows say once, few or many, or leave the size out.

clone size: -
D gene: -
V gene: TRBV5-4
J gene: TRBJ1-1
CDR3 DNA: TGTGCCAGCAGCTTTGGGGGGAAAGGGTACACTGAAGCTTTCTTT
CDR3 protein: CASSFGGKGYTEAFF

clone size: few
D gene: TRBD2
V gene: TRBV5-4
J gene: TRBJ2-5
CDR3 DNA: TGTGCCAGCAGCCGAGGACTAGCGGGGGGGGGAGAGACCCAGTACTTC
CDR3 protein: CASSRGLAGGGETQYF

clone size: -
D gene: -
V gene: TRBV29-1
J gene: TRBJ2-5
CDR3 DNA: TGCAGCGTTCGGAGCTCTCGGGAGACCCAGTACTTC
CDR3 protein: CSVRSSRETQYF

clone size: -
D gene: -
V gene: TRBV25-1
J gene: TRBJ2-7
CDR3 DNA: TGTGCCAGCAGTGGGACAGTGACCTACGAGCAGTACTTC
CDR3 protein: CASSGTVTYEQYF

clone size: -
D gene: -
V gene: TRBV18
J gene: TRBJ2-3
CDR3 DNA: TGTGCCAGCTCCCCTAATACAGAAGATACGCAGTATTTT
CDR3 protein: CASSPNTEDTQYF

clone size: -
D gene: -
V gene: TRBV4-1
J gene: TRBJ1-5
CDR3 DNA: TGCGCCAGCAGCCAAGGTAATATCAGGGGCGCAGATTTTCAGCCCCAGCATTTT
CDR3 protein: CASSQGNIRGADFQPQHF

clone size: -
D gene: -
V gene: TRBV5-1
J gene: TRBJ1-1
CDR3 DNA: TGCGCCAGCAGCATATTACCACATGCGAACACTGAAGCTTTCTTT
CDR3 protein: CASSILPHANTEAFF

clone size: -
D gene: -
V gene: TRBV5-1
J gene: TRBJ1-1
CDR3 DNA: TGCGCCAGCAGCTTGGGGCAGGGAATGGCTTTCTTT
CDR3 protein: CASSLGQGMAFF

clone size: -
D gene: -
V gene: TRBV4-2
J gene: TRBJ1-4
CDR3 DNA: TGTGCCAGCAGCCCCGAGGGGGCAACTAATGAAAAACTGTTTTTT
CDR3 protein: CASSPEGATNEKLFF

clone size: -
D gene: -
V gene: TRBV15
J gene: TRBJ1-2
CDR3 DNA: TGTGCCACCGATTCGGTAAATCACTATGGCTACACCTTC
CDR3 protein: CATDSVNHYGYTF

clone size: -
D gene: -
V gene: TRBV5-1
J gene: TRBJ2-3
CDR3 DNA: TGCGCCAGCAGCTTGGGTCCAGGGGATACGCAGTATTTT
CDR3 protein: CASSLGPGDTQYF

clone size: -
D gene: TRBD2
V gene: TRBV6-5
J gene: TRBJ2-1
CDR3 DNA: TGTGCCAGCAGCTTGACTAGCGGGTCCTACAATGAGCAGTTCTTC
CDR3 protein: CASSLTSGSYNEQFF

clone size: -
D gene: -
V gene: TRBV2
J gene: TRBJ1-5
CDR3 DNA: TGTGCCGGGGGAGGTCAGCCAAATCAGCCCCAGCATTTT
CDR3 protein: CAGGGQPNQPQHF

clone size: -
D gene: -
V gene: TRBV18
J gene: TRBJ1-2
CDR3 DNA: TGTGCCAGCTCGCCAACCCCGCCAGGCCCGGGGGACTATGGCTACACCTTC
CDR3 protein: CASSPTPPGPGDYGYTF

clone size: -
D gene: -
V gene: TRBV4-1
J gene: TRBJ1-1
CDR3 DNA: TGCGCCAGCAGCCCCTCCGAACATTTAAACACTGAAGCTTTCTTT
CDR3 protein: CASSPSEHLNTEAFF

clone size: -
D gene: -
V gene: TRBV5-1
J gene: TRBJ1-1
CDR3 DNA: TGCGCCAGCAGCTATAGTACCGAGGGAGCTTTCTTT
CDR3 protein: CASSYSTEGAFF

clone size: -
D gene: -
V gene: TRBV7-9
J gene: TRBJ1-6
CDR3 DNA: TGTGCCAGCAGCCCCGCGTTTAATTCACCCCTCCACTTT
CDR3 protein: CASSPAFNSPLHF

clone size: -
D gene: -
V gene: TRBV5-1
J gene: TRBJ1-1
CDR3 DNA: TGCGCCAGCAGCTTTGACGGGGGTTACATGAACACTGAAGCTTTCTTT
CDR3 protein: CASSFDGGYMNTEAFF

clone size: -
D gene: -
V gene: TRBV6-4
J gene: TRBJ2-2
CDR3 DNA: TGTGCCAGCAGTGACGAGGCAGGGGCCGGGGAGCTGTTTTTT
CDR3 protein: CASSDEAGAGELFF

clone size: -
D gene: TRBD2
V gene: TRBV18
J gene: TRBJ2-7
CDR3 DNA: TGTGCCAGCTCACCTACTAGCGGCCAGAACGAGCAGTACTTC
CDR3 protein: CASSPTSGQNEQYF

clone size: -
D gene: -
V gene: TRBV4-1
J gene: TRBJ1-1
CDR3 DNA: TGCGCCAGCAGCCAGCCCACGGGTAATTATACTGAAGCTTTCTTT
CDR3 protein: CASSQPTGNYTEAFF

clone size: -
D gene: TRBD1
V gene: TRBV18
J gene: TRBJ1-6
CDR3 DNA: TGTGCCAGCTCACCGGGACAGGGGTCCTCAAATTCACCCCTCCACTTT
CDR3 protein: CASSPGQGSSNSPLHF

clone size: few
D gene: TRBD1
V gene: TRBV27
J gene: TRBJ2-3
CDR3 DNA: TGTGCCAGCAGTCTTACAGGGGGCCACTACATCACAGATACGCAGTATTTT
CDR3 protein: CASSLTGGHYITDTQYF

clone size: few
D gene: -
V gene: TRBV5-1
J gene: TRBJ1-4
CDR3 DNA: TGCGCCAGCAGTAGTGGGAGAGATAATGAAAAACTGTTTTTT
CDR3 protein: CASSSGRDNEKLFF

clone size: -
D gene: TRBD2
V gene: TRBV15
J gene: TRBJ2-7
CDR3 DNA: TGTGCCACCAGCAGAGATACCTCTGGGCGGGGGTCCGAGCAGTACTTC
CDR3 protein: CATSRDTSGRGSEQYF

clone size: -
D gene: TRBD2
V gene: TRBV19
J gene: TRBJ2-7
CDR3 DNA: TGTGCCAGTAGTATAGATCGGGGGAGGGCCAACGAGCAGTACTTC
CDR3 protein: CASSIDRGRANEQYF

clone size: few
D gene: TRBD1
V gene: TRBV20-1
J gene: TRBJ2-5
CDR3 DNA: TGCAGTGCTAGTCCGACAGGGGAGACCCAGTACTTC
CDR3 protein: CSASPTGETQYF

clone size: -
D gene: -
V gene: TRBV7-9
J gene: TRBJ2-5
CDR3 DNA: TGTGCCAGCAGCTTAGGGCAGGGTCAAGAGACCCAGTACTTC
CDR3 protein: CASSLGQGQETQYF

clone size: -
D gene: TRBD2
V gene: TRBV4-2
J gene: TRBJ2-7
CDR3 DNA: TGTGCCAGCAGCCCCGGGGGGGGCCGTTCCTACGAGCAGTACTTC
CDR3 protein: CASSPGGGRSYEQYF

clone size: -
D gene: TRBD1
V gene: TRBV11-2
J gene: TRBJ2-7
CDR3 DNA: TGTGCCAGCAGCTTCAACCGGGATTGGACAGGGTCGGTCGAGCAGTACTTC
CDR3 protein: CASSFNRDWTGSVEQYF

clone size: few
D gene: -
V gene: TRBV6-6
J gene: TRBJ1-2
CDR3 DNA: TGTGCCAGCAGGTCCTCCCTAGGTCGGGGCTACACCTTC
CDR3 protein: CASRSSLGRGYTF

clone size: -
D gene: TRBD1
V gene: TRBV14
J gene: TRBJ1-2
CDR3 DNA: TGTGCCAGCAGCCAAGACCGGACAGGGACCGGCTACACCTTC
CDR3 protein: CASSQDRTGTGYTF

clone size: -
D gene: TRBD1
V gene: TRBV7-8
J gene: TRBJ2-7
CDR3 DNA: TGTGCCAGCAGCCAATCGTTCGGGACAGGCTTCTACGAGCAGTACTTC
CDR3 protein: CASSQSFGTGFYEQYF